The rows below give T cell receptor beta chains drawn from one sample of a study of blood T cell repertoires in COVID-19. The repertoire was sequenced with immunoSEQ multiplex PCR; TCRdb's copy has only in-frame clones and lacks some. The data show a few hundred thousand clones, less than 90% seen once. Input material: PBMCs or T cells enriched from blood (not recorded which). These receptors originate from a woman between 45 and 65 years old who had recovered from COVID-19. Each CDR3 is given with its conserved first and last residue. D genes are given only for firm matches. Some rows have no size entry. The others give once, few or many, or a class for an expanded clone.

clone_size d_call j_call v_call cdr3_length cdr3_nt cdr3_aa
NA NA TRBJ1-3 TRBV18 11 TGTGCCAGCTCACCCCAGGGCACTGAGAATTTT CASSPQGTENF
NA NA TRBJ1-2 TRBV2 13 TGTGCCAGCGGTGGGGCCTTGGGCTATGGCTACACCTTC CASGGALGYGYTF
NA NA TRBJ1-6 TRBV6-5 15 TGTGCCAGCAGTTACTCGGCAAAGTATAATTCACCCCTCCACTTT CASSYSAKYNSPLHF
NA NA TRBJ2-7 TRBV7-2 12 TGTGCCAGCAGCTTAGCGGGGGGTGAGCAGTACTTC CASSLAGGEQYF
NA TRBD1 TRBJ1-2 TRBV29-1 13 TGCAGCGTTGGCCAGGGACAGCCCTATGGCTACACCTTC CSVGQGQPYGYTF
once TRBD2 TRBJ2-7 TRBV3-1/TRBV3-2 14 TGTGCCAGCAGCCCGGGACTACGATCCTACGAGCAGTACTTC CASSPGLRSYEQYF
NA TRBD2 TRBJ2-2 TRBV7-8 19 TGTGCCAGCAGCTTGAGTGGACTAGCGGGAGGGCTTGTGACCGGGGAGCTGTTTTTT CASSLSGLAGGLVTGELFF
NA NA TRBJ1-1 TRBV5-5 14 TGTGCCAGCAGCTTGGGGGGCATGGACACTGAAGCTTTCTTT CASSLGGMDTEAFF
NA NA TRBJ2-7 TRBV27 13 TGTGCCAGCAGTTCCCTTGTCGGTTACGAGCAGTACTTC CASSSLVGYEQYF
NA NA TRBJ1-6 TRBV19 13 TGTGCCAGTACACAGGGCTATAATTCACCCCTCCACTTT CASTQGYNSPLHF
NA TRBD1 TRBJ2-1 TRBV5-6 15 TGTGCCAGCAGCTTGGAATGGGACAGGTCTAATGAGCAGTTCTTC CASSLEWDRSNEQFF
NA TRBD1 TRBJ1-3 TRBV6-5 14 TGTGCCAGCAGTCCACGGGACAGGGTTAACACCATATATTTT CASSPRDRVNTIYF
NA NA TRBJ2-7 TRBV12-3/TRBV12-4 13 TGTGCCAGCAGGGTAGGGGGTGGGTACGAGCAGTACTTC CASRVGGGYEQYF
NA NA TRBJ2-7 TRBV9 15 TGTGCCAGCAGCGTAAATCCGCTAGAAAATGGCGAGCAGTACTTC CASSVNPLENGEQYF
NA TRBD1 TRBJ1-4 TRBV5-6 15 TGTGCCAGCAGCGGGACCGGGACAGGGAATGAAAAACTGTTTTTT CASSGTGTGNEKLFF
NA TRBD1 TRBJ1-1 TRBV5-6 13 TGTGCCAGCAGGCGTGGCCGGGACAGTGAAGCTTTCTTT CASRRGRDSEAFF
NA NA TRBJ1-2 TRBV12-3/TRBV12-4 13 TGTGCCAGCAGTTACGTAAATGGAGATGGCTACACCTTC CASSYVNGDGYTF
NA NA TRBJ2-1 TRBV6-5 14 TGTGCCAGCAGTAGGGAGGTCTCCTACAATGAGCAGTTCTTC CASSREVSYNEQFF
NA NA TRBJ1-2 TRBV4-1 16 TGCGCCAGCAGCCAGATCCAAAGTGGACAAAACTATGGCTACACCTTC CASSQIQSGQNYGYTF
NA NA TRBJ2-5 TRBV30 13 TGTGCCTGGAGTGCGACTACCCCAGAGACCCAGTACTTC CAWSATTPETQYF
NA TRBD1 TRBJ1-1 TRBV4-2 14 TGTGCCAGCAGCCAAGAAGGGACAGACACTGAAGCTTTCTTT CASSQEGTDTEAFF
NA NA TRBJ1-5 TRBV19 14 TGTGCCAGTAGTAACAGCATTATCAATCAGCCCCAGCATTTT CASSNSIINQPQHF
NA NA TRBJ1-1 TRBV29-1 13 TGCAGCGTTGAAGGCACAGCGAACACTGAAGCTTTCTTT CSVEGTANTEAFF
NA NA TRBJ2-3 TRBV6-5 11 TGTGCCAGCAGAGTACTAGATGCGCAGTATTTT CASRVLDAQYF
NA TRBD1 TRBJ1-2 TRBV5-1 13 TGCGCCAGCAGCTTGGATGCAGGGGGTGGCTACACCTTC CASSLDAGGGYTF
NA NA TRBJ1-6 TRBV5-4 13 TGTGCCAGCAGCTTGAGCATTGATTCACCCCTCCACTTT CASSLSIDSPLHF
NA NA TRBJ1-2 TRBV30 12 TGTGCCTGGACCCACACATACTATGGCTACACCTTC CAWTHTYYGYTF
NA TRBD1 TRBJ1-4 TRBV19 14 TGTGCCAGTAGGCTGGACAGGACTAATGAAAAACTGTTTTTT CASRLDRTNEKLFF
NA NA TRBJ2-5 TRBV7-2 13 TGTGCCAGCAGCTCTGCGCGGCAAGAGACCCAGTACTTC CASSSARQETQYF
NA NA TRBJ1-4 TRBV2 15 TGTGCCAGCACCGCAGTGACAGGACTTAATGAAAAACTGTTTTTT CASTAVTGLNEKLFF
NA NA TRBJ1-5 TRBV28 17 TGTGCCAGCAGCATAGCCGCCCGGAAAGGAAGGAATCAGCCCCAGCATTTT CASSIAARKGRNQPQHF
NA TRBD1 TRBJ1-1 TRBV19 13 TGTGCCAGTAGGGAGGACAGGGCCACTGAAGCTTTCTTT CASREDRATEAFF
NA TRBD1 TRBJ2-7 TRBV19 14 TGTGCCACCTCGATTGGACAGGGGGCCTACGAGCAGTACTTC CATSIGQGAYEQYF
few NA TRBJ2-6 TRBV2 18 TGTGCCAGCAGTGAGACGCCCTTTTCAGGGTTCGGGGCCAACGTCCTGACTTTC CASSETPFSGFGANVLTF
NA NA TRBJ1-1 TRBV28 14 TGTGCCAGCAGTTTTGGGCTCGTTGGTGCTGAAGCTTTCTTT CASSFGLVGAEAFF
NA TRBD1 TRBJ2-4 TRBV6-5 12 TGTGCCAGCAGTATCCGGGACAGGGGGCAGTACTTC CASSIRDRGQYF
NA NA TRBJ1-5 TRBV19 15 TGTGCCAGTAGTATAATCGCAGGGAACAATCAGCCCCAGCATTTT CASSIIAGNNQPQHF
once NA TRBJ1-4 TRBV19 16 TGTGCCAGTAGTATAAACCTGACACCCCCGGTGGGAAAACTGTTTTTT CASSINLTPPVGKLFF
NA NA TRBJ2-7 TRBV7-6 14 TGTGCCAGCAGAAACAACAGGTTCCCCTACGAGCAGTACTTC CASRNNRFPYEQYF
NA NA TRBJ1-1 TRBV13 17 TGTGCCAGCAGCTTAGGGGGCAGGAGGACCATGAACACTGAAGCTTTCTTT CASSLGGRRTMNTEAFF
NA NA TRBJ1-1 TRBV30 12 TGTGCCTCTAGACAGCTGAACACTGAAGCTTTCTTT CASRQLNTEAFF
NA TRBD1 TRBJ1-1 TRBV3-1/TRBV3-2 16 TGTGCCAGCAGCCAGTACGGGACAGACAAGAACACTGAAGCTTTCTTT CASSQYGTDKNTEAFF
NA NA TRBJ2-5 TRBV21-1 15 TGTGCCAGCAGCAAAATAGGACAGCCAGTAGAGACCCAGTACTTC CASSKIGQPVETQYF
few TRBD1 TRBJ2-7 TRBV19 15 TGTGCCAGTAGTATCGGACAGGGTCGGGCCTACGAGCAGTACTTC CASSIGQGRAYEQYF
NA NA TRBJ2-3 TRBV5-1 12 TGCGCCAGCAGCTTGGAGGGGAATACGCAGTATTTT CASSLEGNTQYF
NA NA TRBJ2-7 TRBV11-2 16 TGTGCCAGCAGCTTGGTGAGGGCTAGCGTCCTCTACGAGCAGTACTTC CASSLVRASVLYEQYF
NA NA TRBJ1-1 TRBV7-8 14 TGTGCCAGCAGCTTAGTGCGGGGTGACACTGAAGCTTTCTTT CASSLVRGDTEAFF
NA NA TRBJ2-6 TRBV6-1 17 TGTGCCAGCAGTGCCCTCCCTGTCCCGCGGGGGGCCAACGTCCTGACTTTC CASSALPVPRGANVLTF
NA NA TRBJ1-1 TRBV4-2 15 TGTGCCAGCAGCCAAAGGGACACTTCGGGAACTGAAGCTTTCTTT CASSQRDTSGTEAFF